One sample yielded the 16 T cell receptor beta chains listed below, sequenced in a study of blood T cell repertoires in COVID-19. The data were produced by immunoSEQ multiplex PCR, yet TCRdb's version contains in-frame clones alone and is incomplete. This sample has some 360,000 clones, with roughly 86% found just once. The sequencing input was peripheral blood. These receptors originate from a woman in her sixties or seventies with COVID-19, enrolled during active disease.

V and J are TRBV4-1 and TRBJ2-4; D remains unclear. CDR3 size: 13 residues. Germline CDR1 and CDR2: MGHRA and YSYEKL. V shed 1 base and J shed 6 bases, with 7 bases lying between them. The CDR3 spells CASSQAERNIQYF. The DNA for the CDR3 is TGCGCCAGCAGCCAAGCGGAGAGAAACATTCAGTACTTC.

This rearrangement joins TRBV18 to TRBJ2-7; maybe TRBD1 (6 bases). The germline V gene has CDR1 KGHSH and CDR2 LQKENI. The CDR3 runs to 14 residues. The V end was cut by 4 bases, the J end by 3 bases, with 13 bases between. The CDR3 region has the DNA TGTGCCAGCTCACTCCGGGACACCCGCTACGAGCAGTACTTC. Translated: CASSLRDTRYEQYF. The whole variable domain, remainder taken from reference TRBV18 and TRBJ2-7, is NAGVMQNPRHLVRRRGQEARLRCSPMKGHSHVYWYRQLPEEGLKFMVYLQKENIIDESGMPKERFSAEFPKEGPSILRIQQVVRGDSAAYFCASSLRDTRYEQYFGPGTRLTVT.

The V and J genes are TRBV5-1 and TRBJ2-5; no clear D. Germline V CDR1 and CDR2: SGHRS, YFSETQ. V was shortened by 2 bases and J by 4 bases, with 18 bases between the two germline ends. The CDR3 extends over 16 amino acids. CDR3 sequence: CASSFGAQTPRETQYF. The CDR3 region has the DNA TGCGCCAGCAGCTTTGGAGCCCAAACCCCTAGAGAGACCCAGTACTTC.

The genes are TRBV15 and TRBJ1-1; D is undetermined. Germline-derived CDR1 and CDR2 are LNHNV and YYDKDF (reference sequence). CDR3 length: 13 residues. Trimming took 6 bases from V and 4 from J, leaving 12 bases between them. CDR3: CATRVTRGTEAFF. DNA of the CDR3: TGTGCCACCAGAGTGACCCGGGGCACTGAAGCTTTCTTT. The full variable domain, with the rest looked up from reference TRBV15 and TRBJ1-1, is DAMVIQNPRYQVTQFGKPVTLSCSQTLNHNVMYWYQQKSSQAPKLLFHYYDKDFNNEADTPDNFQSRRPNTSFCFLDIRSPGLGDTAMYLCATRVTRGTEAFFGQGTRLTVV.

This clone was recorded once. V usage is TRBV19 and J usage is TRBJ2-1, with 10 bases fitting TRBD2. Looked up from germline, CDR1 is LNHDA and CDR2 is SQIVND (reference sequence). The V segment lost 2 bases and the J segment 13 bases; nucleotides outside the gene matches: 11. The CDR3 spans 15 residues. In nucleotides, the CDR3 is TGTGCCAGTAGTATAATCAGACCTAGCGGGGGCGCACAGTTCTTC. This gives the protein CASSIIRPSGGAQFF.

This clone was detected only once. The CDR3 sequence: CASSLFAPLAGGPTYEQYF. The CDR3 coding sequence is TGTGCCAGCAGTTTATTTGCGCCATTAGCAGGAGGGCCAACCTACGAGCAGTACTTC. The gene calls are TRBV27 and TRBJ2-7; D is perhaps TRBD2 (6 bases). The V gene lost 1 base and the J gene lost 2 bases, with 24 bases spanning the gap. Per germline, CDR1 MNHEY and CDR2 SMNVEV (reference sequence). The CDR3 contains 19 residues.

The chain has TRBV2 and TRBJ1-1, with D possibly being TRBD1 (6 bases). The V gene lost 8 bases and the J gene lost 1 base, with 11 bases spanning the gap. CDR1 and CDR2 (germline): SNHLY, FYNNEI. This CDR3 has 13 amino acids. CDR3 bases: TGTGCCAGCCTTTACAGGGAGAACACTGAAGCTTTCTTT. This translates into CASLYRENTEAFF.

J is TRBJ2-5 and V is TRBV7-5; the table's D gene call, TRBD2, was not cross checked with the DNA. TRBV7-5 is a pseudogene locus. The CDR3 runs to 20 residues. CDR3: CARSLRDPPGLAGGRGTQYF. The DNA for the CDR3 is TGTGCCAGAAGCTTGAGAGATCCCCCGGGACTAGCGGGGGGACGGGGGACCCAGTACTTC.

The chain carries TRBV30 and TRBJ1-2; the D is unclear. V dropped 5 bases and J dropped 2 bases, with 9 bases sitting between them. The germline V gene encodes CDR1 GTSNPN and CDR2 SVGIG (reference sequence). The CDR3 has 12 amino acids. This chain's CDR3 is CAWARQNYGYTF. The CDR3 nucleotides are TGTGCCTGGGCCAGACAAAACTATGGCTACACCTTC.

The chain is built from TRBV21-1 and TRBJ2-1; the table's D call of TRBD2 was not tested on the DNA. TRBV21-1 is a pseudogene. CDR3 length: 17 amino acids. CDR3 region: CASCQPGKESSYNEQFF. The CDR3 region has the DNA TGTGCCAGCTGCCAACCCGGCAAGGAGAGCTCCTACAATGAGCAGTTCTTC.

DNA for the CDR3: TGCGCCAGCAGCTTCCCCCGGGACACTCGTTACGAGCAGTACTTC. Amino acid sequence: CASSFPRDTRYEQYF. This sequence joins TRBV5-1 and TRBJ2-7, with D possibly matching TRBD1 (6 bases). Trimming removed 2 bases from V and 4 bases from J, with 16 bases in between. From germline, CDR1 is SGHRS and CDR2 YFSETQ. This CDR3 spans 15 amino acids.

CDR3 in amino acids: CASSLGVTDTQYF. The DNA of the CDR3 is TGTGCCAGCAGCTTAGGCGTCACAGATACGCAGTATTTT. This rearrangement joins TRBV7-9 to TRBJ2-3; unclear D gene. CDR3 size: 13 residues. V lost 1 base and J 2 bases, leaving 4 bases between the germline ends. Germline values: CDR1 SEHNR, CDR2 FQNEAQ (reference sequence).

V is TRBV28 and J is TRBJ2-7; D ambiguous. This CDR3 spans 13 amino acids. Trimming pared 4 bases from V and 6 bases from J, leaving 13 bases between. Germline V lookup: CDR1 MDHEN, CDR2 SYDVKM. CDR3 sequence: CASSYSQAAEQYF. The DNA of the CDR3 is TGTGCCAGCAGTTACAGCCAGGCCGCCGAGCAGTACTTC.

This clone was recorded once. The genes are TRBV5-1 and TRBJ2-5; 8 bases agree with TRBD2. V lost 4 bases to trimming and J lost 5 bases; unmatched junction nucleotides: 7. CDR1 and CDR2 from the germline V gene are SGHRS and YFSETQ. The CDR3 is made up of 14 amino acids. CDR3 nucleotide sequence: TGCGCCAGCAGCCCGGGGGGGGCTCTGGAGACCCAGTACTTC. It codes for CASSPGGALETQYF.

This clone was seen a handful of times. The CDR3 loop is CASSLGGWDRRNYGYTF. As DNA, the CDR3 is TGTGCCAGCAGCTTGGGTGGGTGGGACAGGCGGAACTATGGCTACACCTTC. The genes are TRBV5-5 and TRBJ1-2, with TRBD1 matching 8 bases. The CDR3 is 17 residues long. Germline assignment: CDR1 SGHKS and CDR2 YYEKEE (reference sequence). V lost 0 bases and J lost 2; bases outside the gene matches: 9.

V is TRBV11-1 and J is TRBJ2-3, with D tentatively TRBD2 (6 bases). There are 16 residues in the CDR3. V was cut by 1 base and J by 1 base, with 12 bases left in between. Germline CDR1 and CDR2: SGHAT and FQDESV (reference sequence). This CDR3 reads CASSLGGVVGTDTQYF. In nucleotides, the CDR3 is TGTGCCAGCAGCTTAGGCGGGGTAGTAGGCACAGATACGCAGTATTTT.